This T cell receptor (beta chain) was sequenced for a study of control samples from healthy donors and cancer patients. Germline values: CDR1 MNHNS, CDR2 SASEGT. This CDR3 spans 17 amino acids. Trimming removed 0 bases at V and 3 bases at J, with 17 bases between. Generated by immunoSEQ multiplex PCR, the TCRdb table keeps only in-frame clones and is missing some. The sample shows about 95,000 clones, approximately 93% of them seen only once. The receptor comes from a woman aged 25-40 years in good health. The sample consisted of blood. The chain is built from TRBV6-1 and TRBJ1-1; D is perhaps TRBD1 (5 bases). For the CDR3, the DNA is TGTGCCAGCAGTGAAGCGCGGCAGGGTGAGTGGGACACTGAAGCTTTCTTT. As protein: CASSEARQGEWDTEAFF.